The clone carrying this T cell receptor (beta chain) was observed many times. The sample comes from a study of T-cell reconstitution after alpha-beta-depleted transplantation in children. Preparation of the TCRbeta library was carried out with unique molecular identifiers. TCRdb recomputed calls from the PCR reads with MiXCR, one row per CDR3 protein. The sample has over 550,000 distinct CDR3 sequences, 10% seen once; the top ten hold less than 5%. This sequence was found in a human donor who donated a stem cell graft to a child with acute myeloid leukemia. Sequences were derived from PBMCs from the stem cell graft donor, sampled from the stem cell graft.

The CDR3 sequence is CASSPGTSVRMNTEAFF. The CDR3, as DNA: TGTGCCAGCAGTCCCGGGACCTCAGTGCGGATGAACACTGAAGCTTTCTTT. This chain uses TRBV6-1 with TRBJ1-1, with D possibly being TRBD1 (5 bases). The CDR3 is 17 residues long. CDR1 is MNHNS, CDR2 SASEGT, per germline. V was shortened by 5 bases and J by 0 bases, with 19 bases between the two germline ends.